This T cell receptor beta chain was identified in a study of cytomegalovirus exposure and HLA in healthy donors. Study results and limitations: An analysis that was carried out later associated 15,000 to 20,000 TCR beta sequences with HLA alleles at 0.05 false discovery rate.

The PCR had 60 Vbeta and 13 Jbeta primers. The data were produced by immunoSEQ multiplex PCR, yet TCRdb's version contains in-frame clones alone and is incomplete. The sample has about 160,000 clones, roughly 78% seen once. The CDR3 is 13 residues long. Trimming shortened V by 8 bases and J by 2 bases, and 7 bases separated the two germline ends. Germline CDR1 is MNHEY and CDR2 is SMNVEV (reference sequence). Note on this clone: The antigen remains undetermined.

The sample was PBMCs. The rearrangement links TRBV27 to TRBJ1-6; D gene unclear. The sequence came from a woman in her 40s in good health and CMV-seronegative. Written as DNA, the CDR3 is TGTGCCAGCTGTGTAGCCTATAATTCACCCCTCCACTTT. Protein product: CASCVAYNSPLHF.